The sequence of this T cell receptor (beta chain) was determined in a study of a mutant IDH1 vaccine in newly diagnosed glioma. Points on this clone: Its antigen is currently unknown.

The assay was immunoSEQ multiplex PCR, and TCRdb's table has in-frame clones only and misses some. The data contain 34,000 or so clones, roughly 80% of them singletons. Time point here: week 35, safety follow-up. In every dose of vaccine, 300 ug of mutant IDH1 20-mer peptide was given alongside topical imiquimod. This CDR3 has 13 amino acids. The germline V gene has CDR1 SGHVS and CDR2 FQNEAQ. The V end was cut by 3 bases, the J end by 3 bases, with 9 bases between. The starting material was PBMCs, obtained from a glioma patient whose treatment included an IDH1 peptide vaccine. The chain couples TRBV7-8 to TRBJ2-7; no firm D call. This receptor was taken from a man aged 25-40 years with glioma. The CDR3 loop reads CASSFGFGYEQYF. DNA for the CDR3: TGTGCCAGCAGCTTCGGGTTTGGCTACGAGCAGTACTTC.